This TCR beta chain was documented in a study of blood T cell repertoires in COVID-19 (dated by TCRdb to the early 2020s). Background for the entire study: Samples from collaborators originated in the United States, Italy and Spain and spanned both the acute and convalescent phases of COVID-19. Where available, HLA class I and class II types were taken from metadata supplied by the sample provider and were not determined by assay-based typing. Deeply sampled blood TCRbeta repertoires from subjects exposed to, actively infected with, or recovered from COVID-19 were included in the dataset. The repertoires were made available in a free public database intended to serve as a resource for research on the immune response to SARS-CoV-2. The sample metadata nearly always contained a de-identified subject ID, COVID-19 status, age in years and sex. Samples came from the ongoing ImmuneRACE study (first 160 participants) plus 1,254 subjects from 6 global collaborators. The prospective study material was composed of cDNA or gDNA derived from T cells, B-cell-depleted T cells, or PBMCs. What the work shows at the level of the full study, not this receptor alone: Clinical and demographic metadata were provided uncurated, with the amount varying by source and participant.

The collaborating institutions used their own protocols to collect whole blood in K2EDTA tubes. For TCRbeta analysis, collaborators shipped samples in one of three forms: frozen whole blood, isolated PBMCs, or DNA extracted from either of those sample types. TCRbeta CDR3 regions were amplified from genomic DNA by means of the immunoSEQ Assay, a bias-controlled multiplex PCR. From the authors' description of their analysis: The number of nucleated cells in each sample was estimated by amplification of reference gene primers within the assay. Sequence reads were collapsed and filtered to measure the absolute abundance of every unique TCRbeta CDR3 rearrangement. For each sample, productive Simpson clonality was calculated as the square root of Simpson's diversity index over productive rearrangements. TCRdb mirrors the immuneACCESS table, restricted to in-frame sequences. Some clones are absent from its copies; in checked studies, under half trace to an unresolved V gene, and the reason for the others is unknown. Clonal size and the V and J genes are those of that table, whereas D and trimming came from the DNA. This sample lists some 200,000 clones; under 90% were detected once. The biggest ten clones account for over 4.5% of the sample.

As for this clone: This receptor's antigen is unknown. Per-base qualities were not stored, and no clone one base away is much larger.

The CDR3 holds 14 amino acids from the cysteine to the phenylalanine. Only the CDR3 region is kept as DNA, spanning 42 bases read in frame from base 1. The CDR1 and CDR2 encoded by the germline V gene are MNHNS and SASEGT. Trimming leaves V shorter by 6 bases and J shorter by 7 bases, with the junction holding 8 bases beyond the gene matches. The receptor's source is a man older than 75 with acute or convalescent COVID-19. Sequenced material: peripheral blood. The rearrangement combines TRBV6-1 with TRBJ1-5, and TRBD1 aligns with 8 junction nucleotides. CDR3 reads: CASSHGQGKQPQHF. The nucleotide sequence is TGTGCCAGCAGCCATGGACAGGGTAAGCAGCCCCAGCATTTT.